This is a list of T cell receptor beta chains from one sample in a study of T-cell memory formation after mild COVID-19. TCRdb re-derived calls from the 5' RACE reads in MiXCR, one entry per CDR3 protein. The sample lists about 68,000 distinct CDR3 sequences, approximately 16% occurring once. Sequenced sample: PBMCs or a T cell subset sorted from them (not recorded which). The receptors stem from an adult woman who had mild COVID-19 (a few samples of this study predate the infection). Cell type and time point are not known. CDR3s include the opening cysteine and the closing phenylalanine or tryptophan. The order of the fields is V gene, D gene, CDR3 length, clone size, J gene, CDR3 DNA, CDR3 protein. D genes are given only for firm matches. Clone size is not always given. Where it is, it says once, few, many or a class for expanded clones.

V: TRBV5-6
D: TRBD2
length: 14
size: NA
J: TRBJ2-1
DNA: TGTGCCAGCAGCGCCTTAGCGGGAGTCAATGAGCAGTTCTTC
CDR3: CASSALAGVNEQFF

V: TRBV20-1
D: TRBD2
length: 15
size: few
J: TRBJ2-5
DNA: TGCAGTGCTAGAGGACCGGACGGGGGGACAGAGACCCAGTACTTC
CDR3: CSARGPDGGTETQYF

V: TRBV19
D: TRBD2
length: 15
size: many
J: TRBJ2-1
DNA: TGTGCCAGTAAATGGGTCGCGGGAGGAATCAATGAGCAGTTCTTC
CDR3: CASKWVAGGINEQFF

V: TRBV4-1
D: TRBD1
length: 15
size: few
J: TRBJ1-2
DNA: TGCGCCAGCAGCCAAGATCAACAGGGGGCCTATGGCTACACCTTC
CDR3: CASSQDQQGAYGYTF

V: TRBV21-1
D: NA
length: 17
size: few
J: TRBJ2-3
DNA: TGTGCCAGCAGCAAAGCTCGAGACTATCCCGGCACAGATACGCAGTATTTT
CDR3: CASSKARDYPGTDTQYF

V: TRBV13
D: TRBD2
length: 15
size: NA
J: TRBJ2-7
DNA: TGTGCCAGCAGCACCAGACTAGCGCCGTCCTACGAGCAGTACTTC
CDR3: CASSTRLAPSYEQYF

V: TRBV7-6
D: TRBD1
length: 14
size: NA
J: TRBJ2-7
DNA: TGTGCCAGCAGCGCCGGACAGGGCTCCTACGAGCAGTACTTC
CDR3: CASSAGQGSYEQYF

V: TRBV6-5
D: NA
length: 13
size: few
J: TRBJ2-2
DNA: TGTGCCAGCAGTCGGGTTAACACCGGGGAGCTGTTTTTT
CDR3: CASSRVNTGELFF

V: TRBV5-1
D: TRBD2
length: 15
size: NA
J: TRBJ2-1
DNA: TGCGCCAGCAGCTTGGGACTAGCGGGGGGGTATGAGCAGTTCTTC
CDR3: CASSLGLAGGYEQFF

V: TRBV5-1
D: NA
length: 18
size: few
J: TRBJ2-1
DNA: TGCGCCAGCAGCTTGGAGGGGTCGCTCCCAACTTCCTACAATGAGCAGTTCTTC
CDR3: CASSLEGSLPTSYNEQFF

V: TRBV11-2
D: NA
length: 15
size: NA
J: TRBJ2-3
DNA: TGTGCCAGCAGCTTAGATGACGGTGTCACAGATACGCAGTATTTT
CDR3: CASSLDDGVTDTQYF

V: TRBV4-3
D: NA
length: 15
size: NA
J: TRBJ2-7
DNA: TGCGCCAGCAGCGTCGTCGGCGGGACGGCCGTCGAGCAGTACTTC
CDR3: CASSVVGGTAVEQYF

V: TRBV7-3
D: NA
length: 13
size: NA
J: TRBJ2-5
DNA: TGTGCCAGCAGCCAGGGCCCAGGAGAGACCCAGTACTTC
CDR3: CASSQGPGETQYF

V: TRBV27
D: TRBD1
length: 15
size: NA
J: TRBJ2-3
DNA: TGTGCCAGCAGTGCCGAGGGGGCGGCCGCAGATACGCAGTATTTT
CDR3: CASSAEGAAADTQYF

V: TRBV15
D: TRBD1
length: 12
size: few
J: TRBJ2-7
DNA: TGTGCCAGCCGGGACAGCTCCTACGAGCAGTACTTC
CDR3: CASRDSSYEQYF

V: TRBV5-4
D: NA
length: 17
size: few
J: TRBJ2-1
DNA: TGTGCCAGCAGCTTGCCTCCGGGCCTCGCGGGGTACAATGAGCAGTTCTTC
CDR3: CASSLPPGLAGYNEQFF

V: TRBV29-1
D: NA
length: 14
size: few
J: TRBJ2-4
DNA: TGCAGCGTTGGAGGGGGGAAGGGCAAAAACATTCAGTACTTC
CDR3: CSVGGGKGKNIQYF

V: TRBV5-1
D: TRBD2
length: 15
size: few
J: TRBJ2-1
DNA: TGCGCCAGCAGCTCGGGACTAGCGGAGATCAATGAGCAGTTCTTC
CDR3: CASSSGLAEINEQFF

V: TRBV20-1
D: NA
length: 13
size: few
J: TRBJ2-5
DNA: TGCAGTGCTAGCAGGGCGAGGACGGAGACCCAGTACTTC
CDR3: CSASRARTETQYF

V: TRBV5-5
D: NA
length: 14
size: few
J: TRBJ2-1
DNA: TGTGCCAGCAGCACATTACCCGGAAACAATGAGCAGTTCTTC
CDR3: CASSTLPGNNEQFF

V: TRBV7-9
D: TRBD2
length: 16
size: NA
J: TRBJ2-7
DNA: TGTGCCAGCAGCCTCGGGGCTAGCGGGCAAACCTACGAGCAGTACTTC
CDR3: CASSLGASGQTYEQYF

V: TRBV6-5
D: NA
length: 13
size: few
J: TRBJ1-1
DNA: TGTGCCCACCACGAGGGGGTCGGCACTGAAGCTTTCTTT
CDR3: CAHHEGVGTEAFF

V: TRBV5-6
D: NA
length: 12
size: NA
J: TRBJ1-1
DNA: TGTGCCAGCAGCTTTGAGTCCGCTGAAGCTTTCTTT
CDR3: CASSFESAEAFF

V: TRBV29-1
D: TRBD2
length: 17
size: NA
J: TRBJ2-1
DNA: TGCAGCGTTGAATTTATTCCGACTAGCGGGAGACACAATGAGCAGTTCTTC
CDR3: CSVEFIPTSGRHNEQFF

V: TRBV6-5
D: NA
length: 12
size: many
J: TRBJ2-7
DNA: TGTGCCAGCAGCCCGGGGCAGGTCGAGCAGTACTTC
CDR3: CASSPGQVEQYF

V: TRBV20-1
D: TRBD2
length: 15
size: NA
J: TRBJ2-1
DNA: TGCAGTGCTCTTGGACTAGCGGGAGGCTACAATGAGCAGTTCTTC
CDR3: CSALGLAGGYNEQFF

V: TRBV7-9
D: TRBD1
length: 16
size: NA
J: TRBJ1-1
DNA: TGTGCCAGCAGGCACCCGGACAGGGGGCTAGTCACTGAAGCTTTCTTT
CDR3: CASRHPDRGLVTEAFF

V: TRBV13
D: TRBD2
length: 13
size: few
J: TRBJ2-3
DNA: TGTGCCATCCCGGGGGGGGGCACAGATACGCAGTATTTT
CDR3: CAIPGGGTDTQYF

V: TRBV4-1
D: NA
length: 15
size: NA
J: TRBJ1-1
DNA: TGCGCCAGCAGCCAAGAAGGAGGGGCGGCCACTGAAGCTTTCTTT
CDR3: CASSQEGGAATEAFF

V: TRBV24-1
D: NA
length: 14
size: NA
J: TRBJ2-1
DNA: TGTGCCACCAGTGATTTTGGGCAAGGCAATGAGCAGTTCTTC
CDR3: CATSDFGQGNEQFF

V: TRBV5-4
D: TRBD1
length: 15
size: NA
J: TRBJ2-1
DNA: TGTGCCAGCAGCTTGGGACAGGGGGTAGGTAATGAGCAGTTCTTC
CDR3: CASSLGQGVGNEQFF

V: TRBV20-1
D: TRBD2
length: 15
size: few
J: TRBJ2-1
DNA: TGCAGTGCTTCCCTTCCTAGCGGGCTTTACAATGAGCAGTTCTTC
CDR3: CSASLPSGLYNEQFF

V: TRBV12-3/TRBV12-4
D: TRBD1
length: 15
size: few
J: TRBJ1-2
DNA: TGTGCCAGCAGTTCACCTGACAGGGGGCGGTTTGGCTACACCTTC
CDR3: CASSSPDRGRFGYTF

V: TRBV20-1
D: TRBD2
length: 17
size: few
J: TRBJ2-7
DNA: TGCAGTGCGCCCCCGACCCCCGGACTAGCGGGAGCCTACGAGCAGTACTTC
CDR3: CSAPPTPGLAGAYEQYF

V: TRBV7-9
D: NA
length: 15
size: few
J: TRBJ2-5
DNA: TGTGCCAGCAAATCAGCGGAAGTGACGGAAGAGACCCAGTACTTC
CDR3: CASKSAEVTEETQYF

V: TRBV7-9
D: TRBD1
length: 16
size: few
J: TRBJ2-2
DNA: TGTGCCAGCAGCCCGACAGGGGGAAGGGGCACCGGGGAGCTGTTTTTT
CDR3: CASSPTGGRGTGELFF

V: TRBV7-2
D: TRBD2
length: 17
size: few
J: TRBJ2-3
DNA: TGTGCCAGCAGCTTACGACTAGCGGGGGCTAGCACAGATACGCAGTATTTT
CDR3: CASSLRLAGASTDTQYF

V: TRBV7-6
D: NA
length: 16
size: few
J: TRBJ2-1
DNA: TGTGCCAGCAGCTTTTATTGGTCCCCTCCGGACAATGAGCAGTTCTTC
CDR3: CASSFYWSPPDNEQFF

V: TRBV7-2
D: TRBD1
length: 15
size: NA
J: TRBJ2-2
DNA: TGTGCCAGCAGCCTACATGGACAGGGTTCCGGGGAGCTGTTTTTT
CDR3: CASSLHGQGSGELFF

V: TRBV9
D: NA
length: 17
size: many
J: TRBJ2-6
DNA: TGTGCCAGCAGCGTGAGGGGAACGGTCTCTGGGGCCAACGTCCTGACTTTC
CDR3: CASSVRGTVSGANVLTF

V: TRBV5-1
D: NA
length: 14
size: NA
J: TRBJ1-1
DNA: TGCGCCAGCAGCTTTGGCGTTCAGGACACTGAAGCTTTCTTT
CDR3: CASSFGVQDTEAFF

V: TRBV19
D: TRBD1
length: 16
size: NA
J: TRBJ2-2
DNA: TGTGCCAGTAAGATAGCAGGGGGCGCTGTGACCGGGGAGCTGTTTTTT
CDR3: CASKIAGGAVTGELFF

V: TRBV6-1
D: NA
length: 19
size: NA
J: TRBJ2-1
DNA: TGTGCCAGCAGTGAAGCGCTTGGACAGCGAACTGCCTCCTACAATGAGCAGTTCTTC
CDR3: CASSEALGQRTASYNEQFF

V: TRBV6-1
D: TRBD2
length: 19
size: NA
J: TRBJ2-5
DNA: TGTGCCAGCTACCACCGACTAGCGGGAGGGCCAAAGATCGGAGAGACCCAGTACTTC
CDR3: CASYHRLAGGPKIGETQYF

V: TRBV27
D: TRBD1
length: 16
size: NA
J: TRBJ2-2
DNA: TGTGCCAGCAGTTCTTACCCAATCCAGGGGGCCGGGGAGCTGTTTTTT
CDR3: CASSSYPIQGAGELFF

V: TRBV6-6
D: NA
length: 13
size: NA
J: TRBJ2-4
DNA: TGTGCCAGGTCTAGGCTCTGCAAAAACATTCAGTACTTC
CDR3: CARSRLCKNIQYF

V: TRBV30
D: TRBD2
length: 13
size: few
J: TRBJ2-1
DNA: TGTGCCTGGATGGGGCGGGAGTACAATGAGCAGTTCTTC
CDR3: CAWMGREYNEQFF

V: TRBV27
D: NA
length: 16
size: NA
J: TRBJ2-3
DNA: TGTGCCAGCAGCGACCTCAAAGTTTCTGGCACAGATACGCAGTATTTT
CDR3: CASSDLKVSGTDTQYF